The sequence of this T cell receptor (beta chain) was determined in a study of blood T cell repertoires in COVID-19. This CDR3 region has 15 residues. V was trimmed by 1 base and J by 6 bases, leaving 15 bases between them. From germline, CDR1 is MGHRA and CDR2 YSYEKL. TCRdb keeps only in-frame clones here, not all; method: immunoSEQ multiplex PCR. This repertoire shows about 140,000 clones, approximately 84% found once; its top ten account for 4%. The chain carries TRBV4-1 and TRBJ1-1, with D possibly being TRBD1 (5 bases). This sequence was found in a woman between 55 and 75 years old with acute or convalescent COVID-19. Sample: peripheral blood. The CDR3: CASSQVGGDRSEAFF. CDR3 sequence (DNA): TGCGCCAGCAGCCAAGTGGGGGGGGATAGGTCTGAAGCTTTCTTT.